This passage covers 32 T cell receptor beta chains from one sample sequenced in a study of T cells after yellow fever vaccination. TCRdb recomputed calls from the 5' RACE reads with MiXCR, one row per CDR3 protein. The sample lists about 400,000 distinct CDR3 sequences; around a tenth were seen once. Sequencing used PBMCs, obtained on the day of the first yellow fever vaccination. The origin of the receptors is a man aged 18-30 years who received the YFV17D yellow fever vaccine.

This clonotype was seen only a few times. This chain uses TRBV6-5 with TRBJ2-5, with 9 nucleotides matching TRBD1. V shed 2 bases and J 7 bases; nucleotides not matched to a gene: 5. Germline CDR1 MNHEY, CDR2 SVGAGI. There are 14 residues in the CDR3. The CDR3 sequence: CASSYLGQGRTQYF. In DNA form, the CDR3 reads TGTGCCAGCAGTTACCTCGGACAGGGGAGGACCCAGTACTTC.

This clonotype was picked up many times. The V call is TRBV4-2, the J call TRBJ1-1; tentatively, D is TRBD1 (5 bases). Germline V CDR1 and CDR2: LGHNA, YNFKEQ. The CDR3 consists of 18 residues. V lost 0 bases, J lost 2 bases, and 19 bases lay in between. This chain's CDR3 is CASSQDERATGLNTEAFF. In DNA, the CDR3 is TGTGCCAGCAGCCAAGATGAGCGGGCTACAGGTCTTAACACTGAAGCTTTCTTT.

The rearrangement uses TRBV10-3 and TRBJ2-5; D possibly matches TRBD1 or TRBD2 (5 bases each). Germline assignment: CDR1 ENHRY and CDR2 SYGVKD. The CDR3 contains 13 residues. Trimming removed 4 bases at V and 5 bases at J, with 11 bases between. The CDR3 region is CAISAFGAETQYF. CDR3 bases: TGTGCCATCAGTGCATTCGGGGCTGAGACCCAGTACTTC.

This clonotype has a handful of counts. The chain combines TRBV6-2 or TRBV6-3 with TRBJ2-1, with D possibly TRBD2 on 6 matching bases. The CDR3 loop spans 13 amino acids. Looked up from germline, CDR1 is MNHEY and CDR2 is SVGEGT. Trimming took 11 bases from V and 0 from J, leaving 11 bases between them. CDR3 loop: CAPRGGSYNEQFF. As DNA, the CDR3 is TGTGCCCCTCGGGGAGGCTCCTACAATGAGCAGTTCTTC.

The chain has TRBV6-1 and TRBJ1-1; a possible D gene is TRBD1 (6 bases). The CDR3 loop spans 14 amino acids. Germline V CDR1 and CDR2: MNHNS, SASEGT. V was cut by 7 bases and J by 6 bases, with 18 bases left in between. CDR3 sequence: CASTPWGASPEAFF. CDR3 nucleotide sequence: TGTGCCAGCACCCCCTGGGGGGCCTCGCCTGAAGCTTTCTTT.

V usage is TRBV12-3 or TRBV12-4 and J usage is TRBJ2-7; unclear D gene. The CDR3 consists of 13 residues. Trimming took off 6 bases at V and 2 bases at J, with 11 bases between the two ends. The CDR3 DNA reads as TGTGCCAGCAGCAAAAATATACCCTACGAGCAGTACTTC. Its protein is CASSKNIPYEQYF.

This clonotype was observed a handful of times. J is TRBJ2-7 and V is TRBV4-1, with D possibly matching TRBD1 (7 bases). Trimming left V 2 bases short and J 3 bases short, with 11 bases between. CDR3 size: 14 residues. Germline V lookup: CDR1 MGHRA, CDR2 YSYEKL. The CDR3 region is CASSQPQGGYEQYF. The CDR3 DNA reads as TGCGCCAGCAGCCAACCCCAGGGGGGCTACGAGCAGTACTTC.

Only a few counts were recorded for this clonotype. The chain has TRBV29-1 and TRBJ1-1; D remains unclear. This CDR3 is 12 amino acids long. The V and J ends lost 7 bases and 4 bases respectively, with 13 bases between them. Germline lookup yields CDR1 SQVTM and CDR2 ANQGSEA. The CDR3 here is CSDREPGTEAFF. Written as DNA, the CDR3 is TGCAGCGACCGGGAACCCGGCACTGAAGCTTTCTTT.

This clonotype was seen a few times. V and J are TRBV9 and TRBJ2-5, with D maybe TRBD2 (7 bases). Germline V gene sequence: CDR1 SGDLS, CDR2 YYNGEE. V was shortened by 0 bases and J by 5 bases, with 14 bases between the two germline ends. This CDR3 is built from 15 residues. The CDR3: CASSVDGGAWETQYF. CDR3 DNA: TGTGCCAGCAGCGTAGATGGGGGGGCTTGGGAGACCCAGTACTTC.

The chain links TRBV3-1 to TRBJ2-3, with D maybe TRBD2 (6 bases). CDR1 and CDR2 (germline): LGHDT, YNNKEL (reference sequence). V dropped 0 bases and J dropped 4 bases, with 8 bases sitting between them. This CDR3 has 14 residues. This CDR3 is CASSQDVAADTQYF. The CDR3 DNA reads TGTGCCAGCAGCCAAGATGTAGCGGCAGATACGCAGTATTTT.

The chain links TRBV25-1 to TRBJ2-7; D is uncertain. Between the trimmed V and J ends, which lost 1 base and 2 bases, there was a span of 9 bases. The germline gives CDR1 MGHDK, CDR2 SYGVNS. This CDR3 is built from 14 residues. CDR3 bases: TGTGCCAGCAGTGAATTGGACCAAACCTACGAGCAGTACTTC. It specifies CASSELDQTYEQYF.

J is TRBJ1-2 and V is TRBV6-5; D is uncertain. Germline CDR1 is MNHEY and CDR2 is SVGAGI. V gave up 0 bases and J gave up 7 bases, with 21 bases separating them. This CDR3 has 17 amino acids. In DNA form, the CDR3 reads TGTGCCAGCAGTTACTCGAGTGCTAACTCAATATACGGTGGCTACACCTTC. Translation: CASSYSSANSIYGGYTF.

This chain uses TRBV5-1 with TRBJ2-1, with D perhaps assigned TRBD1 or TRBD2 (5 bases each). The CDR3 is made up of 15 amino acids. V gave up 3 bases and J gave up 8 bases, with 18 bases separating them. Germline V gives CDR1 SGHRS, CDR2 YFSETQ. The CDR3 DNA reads TGCGCCAGCAGCTCCACCGGGACCCCGGACGATGAGCAGTTCTTC. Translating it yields CASSSTGTPDDEQFF. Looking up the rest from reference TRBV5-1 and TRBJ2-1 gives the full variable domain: KAGVTQTPRYLIKTRGQQVTLSCSPISGHRSVSWYQQTPGQGLQFLFEYFSETQRNKGNFPGRFSGRQFSNSRSEMNVSTLELGDSALYLCASSSTGTPDDEQFFGPGTRLTVL.

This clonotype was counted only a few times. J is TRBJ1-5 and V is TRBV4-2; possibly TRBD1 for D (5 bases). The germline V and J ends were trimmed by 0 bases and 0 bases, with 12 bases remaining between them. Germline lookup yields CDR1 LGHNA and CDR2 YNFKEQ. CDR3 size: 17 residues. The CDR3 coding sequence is TGTGCCAGCAGCCAAGATCTCGCCAGGGCTAGCAATCAGCCCCAGCATTTT. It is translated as CASSQDLARASNQPQHF.

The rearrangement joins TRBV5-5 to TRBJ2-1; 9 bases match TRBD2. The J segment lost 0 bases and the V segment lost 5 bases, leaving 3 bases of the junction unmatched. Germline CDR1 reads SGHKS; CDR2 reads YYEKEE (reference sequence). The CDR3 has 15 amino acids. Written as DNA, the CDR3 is TGTGCCAGCAGGCTAGCGGGAAGCTCCTACAATGAGCAGTTCTTC. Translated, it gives CASRLAGSSYNEQFF.

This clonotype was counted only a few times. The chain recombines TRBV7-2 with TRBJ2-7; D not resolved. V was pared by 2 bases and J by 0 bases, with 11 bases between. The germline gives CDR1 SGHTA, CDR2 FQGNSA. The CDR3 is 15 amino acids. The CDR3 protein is CASSLKGSSSYEQYV. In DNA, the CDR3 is TGTGCCAGCAGCTTAAAAGGGTCTAGCTCCTACGAGCAGTACGTC.

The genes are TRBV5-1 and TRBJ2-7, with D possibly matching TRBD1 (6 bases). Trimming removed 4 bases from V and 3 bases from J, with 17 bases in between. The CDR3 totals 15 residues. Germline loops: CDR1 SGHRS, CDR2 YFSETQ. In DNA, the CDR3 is TGCGCCAGCAGCCGAGATGTGGACAGAGTCTACGAGCAGTACGTC. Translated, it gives CASSRDVDRVYEQYV.

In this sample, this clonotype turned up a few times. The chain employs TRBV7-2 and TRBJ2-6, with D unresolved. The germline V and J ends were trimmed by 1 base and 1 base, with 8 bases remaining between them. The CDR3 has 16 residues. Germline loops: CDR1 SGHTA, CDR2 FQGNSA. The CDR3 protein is CASSLDGSSGANVLTF. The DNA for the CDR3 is TGTGCCAGCAGCTTAGACGGCAGTTCTGGGGCCAACGTCCTGACTTTC.

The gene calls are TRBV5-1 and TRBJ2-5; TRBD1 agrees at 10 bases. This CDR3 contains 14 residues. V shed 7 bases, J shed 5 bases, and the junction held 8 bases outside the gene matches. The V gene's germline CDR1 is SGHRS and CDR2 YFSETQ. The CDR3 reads CASGTTGGAETQYF. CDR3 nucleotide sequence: TGCGCCAGCGGCACGACAGGGGGCGCGGAGACCCAGTACTTC.

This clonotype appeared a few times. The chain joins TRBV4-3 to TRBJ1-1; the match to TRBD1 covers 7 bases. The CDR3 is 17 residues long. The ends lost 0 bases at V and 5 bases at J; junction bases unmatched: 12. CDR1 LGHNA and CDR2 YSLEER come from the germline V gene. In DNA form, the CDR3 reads TGCGCCAGCAGCCAAGATTGGCAGGGGGTTGGTACTACTGAAGCTTTCTTT. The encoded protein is CASSQDWQGVGTTEAFF.

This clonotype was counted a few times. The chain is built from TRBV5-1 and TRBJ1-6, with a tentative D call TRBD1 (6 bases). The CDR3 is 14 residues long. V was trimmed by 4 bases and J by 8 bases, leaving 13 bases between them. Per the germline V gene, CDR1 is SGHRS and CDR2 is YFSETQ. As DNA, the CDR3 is TGCGCCAGCAGCCCTGACGGGGGCTATTCACCCCTCCACTTT. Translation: CASSPDGGYSPLHF.

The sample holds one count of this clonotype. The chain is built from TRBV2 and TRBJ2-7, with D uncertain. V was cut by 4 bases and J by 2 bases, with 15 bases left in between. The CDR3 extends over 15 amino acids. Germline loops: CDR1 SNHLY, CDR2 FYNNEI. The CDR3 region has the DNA TGTGCCAGCAGTGGGGCCGACAAAGCGACCTACGAGCAGTACGTC. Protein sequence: CASSGADKATYEQYV.

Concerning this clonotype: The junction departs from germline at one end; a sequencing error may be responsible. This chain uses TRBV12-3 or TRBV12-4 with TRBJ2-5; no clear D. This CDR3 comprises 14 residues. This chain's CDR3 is CGSIATEAGGTQYF. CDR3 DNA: TGTGGCAGCATCGCCACAGAGGCTGGTGGGACCCAGTACTTC.

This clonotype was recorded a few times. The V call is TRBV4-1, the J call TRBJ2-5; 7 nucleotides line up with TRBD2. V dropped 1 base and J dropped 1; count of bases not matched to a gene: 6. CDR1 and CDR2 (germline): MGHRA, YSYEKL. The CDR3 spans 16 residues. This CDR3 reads CASSQANTGGQETQYF. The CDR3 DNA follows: TGCGCCAGCAGCCAAGCTAATACGGGGGGCCAAGAGACCCAGTACTTC.

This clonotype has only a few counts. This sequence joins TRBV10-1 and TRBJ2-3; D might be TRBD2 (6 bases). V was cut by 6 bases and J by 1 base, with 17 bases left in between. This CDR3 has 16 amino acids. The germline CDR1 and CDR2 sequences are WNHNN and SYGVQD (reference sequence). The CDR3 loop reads CASSGLPSHRTDTQYF. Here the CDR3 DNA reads TGCGCCAGCAGCGGACTACCTTCTCACCGCACAGATACGCAGTATTTT.

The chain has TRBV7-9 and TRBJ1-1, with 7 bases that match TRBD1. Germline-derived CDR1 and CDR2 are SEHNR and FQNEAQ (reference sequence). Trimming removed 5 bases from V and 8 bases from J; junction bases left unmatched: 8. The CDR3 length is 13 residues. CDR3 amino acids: CASSVGTVAEAFF. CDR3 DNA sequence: TGTGCCAGCAGCGTCGGGACAGTTGCCGAAGCTTTCTTT. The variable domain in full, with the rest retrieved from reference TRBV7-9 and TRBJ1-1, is DTGVSQNPRHKITKRGQNVTFRCDPISEHNRLYWYRQTLGQGPEFLTYFQNEAQLEKSRLLSDRFSAERPKGSFSTLEIQRTEQGDSAMYLCASSVGTVAEAFFGQGTRLTVV.

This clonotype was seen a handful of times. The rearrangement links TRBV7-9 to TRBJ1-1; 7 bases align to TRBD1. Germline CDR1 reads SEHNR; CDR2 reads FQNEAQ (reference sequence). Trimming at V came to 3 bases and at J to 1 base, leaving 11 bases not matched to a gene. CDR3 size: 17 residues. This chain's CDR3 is CASSFTLDRDWNTEAFF. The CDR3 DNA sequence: TGTGCCAGCAGCTTTACCCTTGACAGGGATTGGAACACTGAAGCTTTCTTT.

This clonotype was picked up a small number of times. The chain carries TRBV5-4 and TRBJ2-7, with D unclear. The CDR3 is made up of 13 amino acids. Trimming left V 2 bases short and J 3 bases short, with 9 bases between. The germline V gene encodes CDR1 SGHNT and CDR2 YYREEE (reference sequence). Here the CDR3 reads CASSFSDRYEQYF. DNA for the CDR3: TGTGCCAGCAGCTTTTCGGACCGCTACGAGCAGTACTTC.

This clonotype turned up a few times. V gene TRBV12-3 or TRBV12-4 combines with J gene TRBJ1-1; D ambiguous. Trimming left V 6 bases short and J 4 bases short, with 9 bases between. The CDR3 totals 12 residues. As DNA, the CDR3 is TGTGCCAGCAGGGGGTCGGGCACTGAAGCTTTCTTT. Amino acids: CASRGSGTEAFF.

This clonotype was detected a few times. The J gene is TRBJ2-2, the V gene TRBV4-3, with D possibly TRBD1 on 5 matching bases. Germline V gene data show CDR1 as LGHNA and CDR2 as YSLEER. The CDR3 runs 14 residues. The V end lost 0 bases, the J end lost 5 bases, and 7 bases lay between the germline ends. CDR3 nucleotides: TGCGCCAGCAGCCAAGAACAGGTTACCGGGGAGCTGTTTTTT. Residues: CASSQEQVTGELFF.

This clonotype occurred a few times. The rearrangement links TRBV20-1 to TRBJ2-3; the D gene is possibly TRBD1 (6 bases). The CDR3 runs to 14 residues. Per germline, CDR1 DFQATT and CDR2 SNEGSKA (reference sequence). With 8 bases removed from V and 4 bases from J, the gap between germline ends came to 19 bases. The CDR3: CSPVAGVFPDTQYF. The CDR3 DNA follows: TGCAGTCCCGTCGCAGGGGTTTTTCCAGATACGCAGTATTTT.

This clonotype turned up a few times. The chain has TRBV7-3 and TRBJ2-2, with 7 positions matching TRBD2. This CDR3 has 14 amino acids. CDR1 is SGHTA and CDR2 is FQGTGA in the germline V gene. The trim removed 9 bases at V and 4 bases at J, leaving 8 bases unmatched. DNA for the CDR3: TGTGCCAGTCGGGACCCGGGGGGCACCGGGGAGCTGTTTTTT. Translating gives CASRDPGGTGELFF.